The clone carrying this TCR beta chain appeared many times. Its antigen is currently unknown. With 0 bases clipped from V and 8 bases from J, the junction kept 3 bases outside the gene matches. There are 14 residues in the CDR3. Germline V gives CDR1 MNHEY, CDR2 SVGAGI. The sample is drawn from a study of T cells after yellow fever vaccination. The wider study: It was SMART-Seq v4 Ultra Low Input that prepared the fractions with low cell numbers.

Study outcomes and limitations: Primary-vaccination clones mostly resurfaced post-booster (about 96% CD4, more than 85% CD8). By day 5 rather than day 15, the secondary response had peaked, though it was weaker. A small proportion of clonotypes was detected in both the CD4 and CD8 compartments.

TCRdb processed the 5' RACE reads anew with MiXCR; each CDR3 protein has one entry. The data contain approximately 300,000 distinct CDR3 sequences, about 10% of them singletons. The sample in question was CD4+ T cells sorted from PBMCs, obtained 45 days after the yellow fever booster vaccination. The rearrangement uses TRBV6-5 and TRBJ1-4; TRBD1 agrees at 7 bases. The receptor was isolated from a young man who received the YFV17D yellow fever vaccine. Here the CDR3 DNA reads TGTGCCAGCAGTTACTCCGCAGGGGGGGAAAAACTGTTTTTT. Protein sequence: CASSYSAGGEKLFF.